This T cell receptor (beta chain) was found in a study of T cells of healthy individuals. This clonotype was counted at least ten times. From germline, CDR1 is SGHAT and CDR2 FQNNGV. Trimming cost V 3 bases and J 1 base, with 7 bases left between them. This CDR3 contains 13 residues. TCRdb re-called the 5' RACE reads through MiXCR, storing one row per CDR3 protein. The repertoire holds 41,000 or so distinct CDR3 sequences, with approximately 5% as singletons. The TCR sequence derives from a human donor in good health. The gene calls are TRBV11-2 and TRBJ2-7, with D tentatively TRBD1 (6 bases). The CDR3 protein is CASSLDRSYEQYF. The CDR3 bases are TGTGCCAGCAGCTTGGACAGATCCTACGAGCAGTACTTC.